This note documents a single T cell receptor beta chain sequence. Selection for sequencing was limited to patients who had shown CD8+CD57+ cell expansion by flow cytometry. The cohort consisted entirely of patients having severe acquired aplastic anemia. The sample comes from a study of CD8+CD57+ T cells in acquired aplastic anemia. The use of genomic DNA as template underpinned the TCR beta VDJ and CDR3 profiling. MiXCR, applied by TCRdb to the reads, yields one record per CDR3 protein. The table shows 200,000 to 250,000 distinct CDR3 sequences, with 65% occurring only once. Germline values: CDR1 SGHVS, CDR2 FNYEAQ. This CDR3 spans 15 amino acids. Trimming took off 1 base at V and 0 bases at J, with 9 bases between the two ends.

The V call is TRBV7-6, the J call TRBJ2-5, with a tentative D call TRBD1 (5 bases). This clonotype was sampled from a human donor with aplastic anemia. The specimen sequenced was sorted CD4+, CD8+, or CD8+CD57+ T cells (not recorded which) from PBMCs. Written as DNA, the CDR3 is TGTGCCAGCAGCTTAGTTGGCAGGGACCAAGAGACCCAGTACTTC. It specifies CASSLVGRDQETQYF.